Listed here is a single TCR beta chain. This clone was seen repeatedly, ten times or more. Its antigen remains undetermined. The observed sequence ends 3 residues before the CDR3 terminus, with the missing tail filled in from the germline J gene. For sequencing input, CVID and control samples contributed equivalent amounts of genomic DNA. For every sample, a 60 bp segment covering the rearranged TCRbeta CDR3 region was amplified and then sequenced. TCRbeta amplification used the immunoSEQ assay, a bias-corrected multiplex PCR with high-throughput sequencing. The source study handled its data this way. Every unique nucleotide sequence was considered a clone and was annotated with V, D and J genes, copy number and frequency. Sequences were labeled productive if in frame, and non-productive if out of frame or containing stop codons. As previously described, Shannon's entropy was used to calculate clonality. Mean CDR3 Kyte-Doolittle hydropathy was derived from the predicted amino acid sequences of productive clones. The R hclust function was used to hierarchically cluster scaled V gene usage with Manhattan distance and complete linkage. Clone sharing by CDR3 amino acid sequence was assessed by resampling 12 repertoires per group over 100 rounds. The repertoires were searched for over 60 published EBV-specific TCRbeta sequences and about 240 published CMV-specific TCRbeta sequences. After two CVID samples that produced fewer than 10,000 sequences were dropped from the analysis, roughly 42 CVID repertoires remained. TCRdb took this table from immuneACCESS and kept in-frame rearrangements with V and J called. Such tables lack part of the clones; where checked against another copy, unresolved V genes explain under half of the gap, and the rest is unexplained. Clone size and V and J calls were adopted from that table, with D and trimming inferred from the DNA. This sample contains 75,000 to 85,000 clones, none of which is a singleton. Around 0.8% of the sample rests with the top ten.

The germline V end is reduced by 1 base and the J end by 4 bases; junction bases left unmatched: 3. The CDR3, cysteine through phenylalanine, is 15 amino acids long. The CDR3 was read in part: 36 bases, with the frame set at base 1. Most of the CVID patients and most of the healthy controls were of Caucasian heritage. Heparinized peripheral whole blood samples of about 5 to 8.5 ml were collected from each donor. Genomic DNA from adults with common variable immune deficiency (CVID) and from healthy adult controls was used for sequencing of TCRbeta CDR3 repertoires. The control group comprised approximately 22 healthy adult volunteers, around 12 female and about 10 male, aged roughly 20 to 66 years with a mean age of roughly 34. Diluted blood was density-centrifuged over Hypaque 1077 or Ficoll-Paque to isolate peripheral blood mononuclear cells. Genomic DNA was obtained from unsorted mononuclear cells using either Qiagen column purification or a centrifugation-based method.

The source of the sample is a study of T cell clonality in common variable immunodeficiency (dated by TCRdb to about 2015). Here is what the overall study found, with its caveats: CVID TCRbeta sequences reportedly showed fewer deletions and N-nucleotide insertions and lacked highly modified clones with 13 or more V deletions. Despite equal DNA input, controls averaged about 81,820 unique sequences per sample versus some 30,000 in CVID samples. Differences among patients in the CVID cohort limited the correlations between repertoire features and clinical complications. TCRbeta clonality was higher in CVID subjects than in healthy controls (t-test p = 0.018), and the increase was most characteristic of about a third of subjects. CVID subjects shared fewer TCRbeta clones with each other than healthy controls did (p < 0.0001). The authors noted that sequencing repertoires of T cell subpopulations would be needed to clarify what caused the increased clonality in CVID.

The chain joins TRBV12-3 or TRBV12-4 to TRBJ2-3, with 9 central nucleotides matching TRBD2. The sequence was obtained from a person between 18 and 75 years old in good health. The sample was peripheral blood mononuclear cells. The DNA read from the CDR3 is TGTGCCAGCAGTTTAGAAAGCGGGAGGCCAGATACG. This encodes CASSLESGRPDT. In full, the CDR3 reads CASSLESGRPDTQYF.